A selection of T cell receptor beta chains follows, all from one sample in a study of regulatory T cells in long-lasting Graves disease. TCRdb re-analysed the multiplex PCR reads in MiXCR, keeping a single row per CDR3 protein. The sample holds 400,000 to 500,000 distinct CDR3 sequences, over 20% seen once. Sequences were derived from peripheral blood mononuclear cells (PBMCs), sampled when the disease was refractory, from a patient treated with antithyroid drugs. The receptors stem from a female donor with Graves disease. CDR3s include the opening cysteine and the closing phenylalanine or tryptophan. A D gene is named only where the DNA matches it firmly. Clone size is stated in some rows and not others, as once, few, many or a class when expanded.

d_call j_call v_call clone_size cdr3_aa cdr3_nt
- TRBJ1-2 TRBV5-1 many CASSTTGPTLYGYTF TGCGCCAGCAGTACAACCGGGCCGACTTTATATGGCTACACCTTC
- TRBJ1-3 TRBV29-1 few CSVTLAGNPNTIYF TGCAGCGTGACCCTGGCGGGGAACCCGAACACCATATATTTT
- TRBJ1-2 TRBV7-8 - CASTPPNQLNYGYTF TGTGCCAGCACCCCCCCAAATCAGTTGAACTATGGCTACACCTTC
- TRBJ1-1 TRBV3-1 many CASSHRSAEAFF TGTGCCAGCAGCCACCGTTCGGCTGAAGCTTTCTTT
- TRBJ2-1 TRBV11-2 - CASSFYTGPIGNEQFF TGTGCCAGCAGTTTCTATACGGGACCCATCGGCAATGAGCAGTTCTTC
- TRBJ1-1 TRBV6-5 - CASSSEQTNTEAFF TGTGCCAGCAGTTCGGAGCAGACGAACACTGAAGCTTTCTTT
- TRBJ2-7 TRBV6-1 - CASIPSSAGSYEQYF TGTGCCAGCATCCCTTCATCCGCGGGTTCCTACGAGCAGTACTTC
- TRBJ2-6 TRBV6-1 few CASSQPRRSSGANVLTF TGTGCCAGCAGTCAACCCCGGCGGTCCTCTGGGGCCAACGTCCTGACTTTC
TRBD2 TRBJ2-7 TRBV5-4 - CASSLTAGEREQYF TGTGCCAGCAGCTTGACAGCGGGAGAGCGCGAGCAGTACTTC
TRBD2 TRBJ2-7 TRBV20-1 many CSAVLLAGVGEQYF TGCAGTGCTGTGTTGTTGGCGGGAGTAGGCGAGCAGTACTTC
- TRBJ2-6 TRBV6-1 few CASSELAAGANVLTF TGTGCCAGCAGTGAACTAGCTGCGGGGGCCAACGTCCTGACTTTC
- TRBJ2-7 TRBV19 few CASSIQGGSYEQYF TGTGCCAGTAGTATTCAGGGAGGCTCCTACGAGCAGTACTTC
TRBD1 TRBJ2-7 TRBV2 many CASSSNRGQGYEQYF TGTGCCAGCAGCTCAAACAGGGGCCAGGGGTACGAGCAGTACTTC